This T cell receptor beta chain originates from a study of control samples from healthy donors and cancer patients (dated by TCRdb to between 2020 and 2021). This clone showed up just a few times. Its cognate antigen has yet to be identified. Base quality data are lacking; no much larger clone is found one base away. The method was the immunoSEQ multiplex PCR assay. TCRdb mirrors the immuneACCESS table, restricted to in-frame sequences. Some clones are absent from its copies; in checked studies, under half trace to an unresolved V gene, and the reason for the others is unknown. This sample comprises approximately 94,000 clones, about 85% of them detected only once. The leading ten clones occupy 1.3% of the sample. The CDR3 measures 15 amino acids from cysteine to phenylalanine. This entry keeps only the CDR3 DNA: 45 bases, framed from base 1. The V and J ends are trimmed by 3 bases and 3 bases, leaving 15 bases between them. CDR1 SGHTA and CDR2 FQGNSA are derived from the germline V gene.

The sequenced sample was blood. This chain is built from TRBV7-2 and TRBJ2-7; the best D guess is TRBD1, with 6 bases matching. This clonotype originated in a woman in her forties or fifties in good health. The DNA sequence is TGTGCCAGCAGCTTCTCCCCGAGGGGGAGCTACGAGCAGTACTTC. It is translated as CASSFSPRGSYEQYF.